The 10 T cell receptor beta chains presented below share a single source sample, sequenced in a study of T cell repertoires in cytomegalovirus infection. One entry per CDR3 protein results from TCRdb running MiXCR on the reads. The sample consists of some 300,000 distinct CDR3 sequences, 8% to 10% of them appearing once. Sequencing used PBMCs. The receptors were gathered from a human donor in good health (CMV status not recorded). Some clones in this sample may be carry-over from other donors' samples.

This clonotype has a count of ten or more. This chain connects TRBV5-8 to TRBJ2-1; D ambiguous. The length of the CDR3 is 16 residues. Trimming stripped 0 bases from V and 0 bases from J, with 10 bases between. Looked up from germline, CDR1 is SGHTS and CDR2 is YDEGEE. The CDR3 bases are TGTGCCAGCAGCTTGGGAGTTATGAGCTCCTACAATGAGCAGTTCTTC. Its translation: CASSLGVMSSYNEQFF. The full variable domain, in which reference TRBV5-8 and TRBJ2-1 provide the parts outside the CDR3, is EAGVTQSPTHLIKTRGQQATLRCSPISGHTSVYWYQQALGLGLQFLLWYDEGEERNRGNFPPRFSGRQFPNYSSELNVNALELEDSALYLCASSLGVMSSYNEQFFGPGTRLTVL.

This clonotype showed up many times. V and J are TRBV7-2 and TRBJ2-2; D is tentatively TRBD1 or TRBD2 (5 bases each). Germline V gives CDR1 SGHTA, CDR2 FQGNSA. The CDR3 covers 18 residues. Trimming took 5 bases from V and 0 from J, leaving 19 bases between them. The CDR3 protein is CASSRNVGTGPNTGELFF. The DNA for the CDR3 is TGTGCCAGCAGCCGAAATGTAGGGACCGGCCCGAACACCGGGGAGCTGTTTTTT.

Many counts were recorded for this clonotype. Written as DNA, the CDR3 is TGTGCCAGCAGCTCAGCCGGTGGACCCTGGTCGTCCCTCCACTTT. This translates into CASSSAGGPWSSLHF. The V gene is TRBV7-2, the J gene TRBJ1-6; D not certain. Deletions cut 4 bases from V and 14 bases from J, with 21 bases between. This CDR3 spans 15 amino acids. Germline V gene sequence: CDR1 SGHTA, CDR2 FQGNSA.

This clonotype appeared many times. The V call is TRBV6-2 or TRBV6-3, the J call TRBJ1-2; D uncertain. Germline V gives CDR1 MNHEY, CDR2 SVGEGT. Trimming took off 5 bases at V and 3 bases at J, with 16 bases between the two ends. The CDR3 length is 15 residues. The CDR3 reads CASSPPDEGYYGYTF. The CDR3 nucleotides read TGTGCCAGCAGTCCTCCCGACGAAGGATACTATGGCTACACCTTC.

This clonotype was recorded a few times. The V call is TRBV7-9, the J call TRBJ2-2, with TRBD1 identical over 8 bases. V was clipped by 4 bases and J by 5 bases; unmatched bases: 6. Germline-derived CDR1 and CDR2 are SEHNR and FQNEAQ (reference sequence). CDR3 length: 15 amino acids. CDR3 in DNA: TGTGCCAGCAGCTGGGGGACAGGACTTACCGGGGAGCTGTTTTTT. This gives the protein CASSWGTGLTGELFF.

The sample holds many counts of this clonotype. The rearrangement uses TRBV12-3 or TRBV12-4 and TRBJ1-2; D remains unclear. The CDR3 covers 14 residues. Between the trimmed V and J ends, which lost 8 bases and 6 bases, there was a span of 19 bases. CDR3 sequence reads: CASEFLSGPHGYTF. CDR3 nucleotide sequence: TGTGCCAGCGAGTTCCTTTCCGGACCCCATGGCTACACCTTC.

CDR3 DNA sequence: TGTGCCAGCAAACTCGGGGGCAGAGAAGGCTACACCTTC. It codes for CASKLGGREGYTF. The rearrangement uses TRBV6-5 and TRBJ1-2; the D gene is possibly TRBD1 (6 bases). Looked up from germline, CDR1 is MNHEY and CDR2 is SVGAGI. V shed 7 bases and J shed 8 bases, with 17 bases lying between them. The CDR3 loop spans 13 amino acids.

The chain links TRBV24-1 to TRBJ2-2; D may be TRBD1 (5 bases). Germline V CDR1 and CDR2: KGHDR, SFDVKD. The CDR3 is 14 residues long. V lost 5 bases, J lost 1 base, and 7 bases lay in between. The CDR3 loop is CATSAQGNTGELFF. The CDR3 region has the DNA TGTGCCACCAGTGCCCAGGGGAACACCGGGGAGCTGTTTTTT.

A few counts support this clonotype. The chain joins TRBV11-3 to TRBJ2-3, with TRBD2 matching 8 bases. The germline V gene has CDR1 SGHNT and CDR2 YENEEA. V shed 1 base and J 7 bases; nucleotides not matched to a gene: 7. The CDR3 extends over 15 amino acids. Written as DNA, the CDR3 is TGTGCCAGCAGCTTAGCGGGGGGGTTTCAATATACGCAGTATTTT. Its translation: CASSLAGGFQYTQYF.

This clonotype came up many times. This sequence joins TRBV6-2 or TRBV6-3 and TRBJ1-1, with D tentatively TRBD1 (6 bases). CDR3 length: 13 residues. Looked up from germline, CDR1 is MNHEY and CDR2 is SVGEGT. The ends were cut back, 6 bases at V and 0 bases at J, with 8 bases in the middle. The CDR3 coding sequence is TGTGCCAGCAGGTGGACAGTGAACACTGAAGCTTTCTTT. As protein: CASRWTVNTEAFF.